The 14 T cell receptor beta chains below were found in one sample sequenced in a study of cytomegalovirus exposure and HLA in healthy donors. Vbeta (60) and Jbeta (13) primers were used in the PCR. Method: immunoSEQ multiplex PCR; TCRdb's copy keeps in-frame clones and lacks some. Counted here are some 240,000 clones, approximately 82% occurring once; the ten biggest clones make up around 4%. Input material: PBMCs. The receptor source for this set is a male donor in good health and CMV-seronegative.

V usage is TRBV19 and J usage is TRBJ2-7; TRBD2 matches 7 bases. The length of the CDR3 is 13 residues. Trimming removed 7 bases from V and 3 bases from J; junction bases left unmatched: 6. Germline CDR1 is LNHDA and CDR2 is SQIVND (reference sequence). The CDR3 loop is CASMGGNDYEQYF. The CDR3 DNA is TGTGCCAGTATGGGAGGGAATGACTACGAGCAGTACTTC.

This clone was detected a few times. The chain recombines TRBV19 with TRBJ2-7, with TRBD1 identical over 7 bases. V dropped 4 bases and J dropped 4; count of bases not matched to a gene: 7. The CDR3 runs to 14 residues. Germline V lookup: CDR1 LNHDA, CDR2 SQIVND (reference sequence). CDR3 nucleotide sequence: TGTGCCAGTAGTACGGGACAGTTCGGGTACGAGCAGTACTTC. Protein sequence: CASSTGQFGYEQYF.

V gene TRBV12-5 combines with J gene TRBJ2-7; 8 bases line up with TRBD1. V shed 0 bases and J 5 bases; nucleotides not matched to a gene: 9. Germline-derived CDR1 and CDR2 are LGHNT and FRNRAP. The CDR3 has 16 residues. CDR3 loop: CASGLVLSDRVHEQYF. The DNA of the CDR3 is TGTGCTAGTGGTTTGGTTCTCTCGGACAGGGTCCACGAGCAGTACTTC. The entire variable domain, with the rest obtained from reference TRBV12-5 and TRBJ2-7, is as follows: DARVTQTPRHKVTEMGQEVTMRCQPILGHNTVFWYRQTMMQGLELLAYFRNRAPLDDSGMPKDRFSAEMPDATLATLKIQPSEPRDSAVYFCASGLVLSDRVHEQYFGPGTRLTVT.

The rearrangement links TRBV2 to TRBJ2-3; tentatively, D is TRBD2 (5 bases). The CDR3 extends over 13 amino acids. The germline CDR1 and CDR2 sequences are SNHLY and FYNNEI. V was trimmed by 5 bases and J by 6 bases, leaving 12 bases between them. The CDR3 bases are TGTGCCAGCAGTAAGAGAGGGTTTGATACGCAGTATTTT. Protein sequence: CASSKRGFDTQYF.

This clone was seen only a few times. The chain is built from TRBV6-5 and TRBJ2-3, with D possibly TRBD1 on 5 matching bases. Germline loops: CDR1 MNHEY, CDR2 SVGAGI. This CDR3 is 15 amino acids long. Trimming shortened V by 7 bases and J by 3 bases, and 17 bases separated the two germline ends. The DNA for the CDR3 is TGTGCCAGCACCCTCCGGAAGGGGTGGACAGATACGCAGTATTTT. It codes for CASTLRKGWTDTQYF.

The chain uses TRBV7-9 and TRBJ2-5, with 10 bases that match TRBD1. Trimming at V came to 6 bases and at J to 3 bases, leaving 7 bases not matched to a gene. CDR3 length: 15 residues. The germline gives CDR1 SEHNR, CDR2 FQNEAQ (reference sequence). The CDR3 reads CASSAKGQGKETQYF. In DNA form, the CDR3 reads TGTGCCAGCAGTGCTAAGGGACAGGGGAAAGAGACCCAGTACTTC.

The chain couples TRBV4-1 to TRBJ2-7; D remains ambiguous. Trimming removed 2 bases at V and 2 bases at J, with 10 bases between. CDR3 length: 14 amino acids. The germline V gene encodes CDR1 MGHRA and CDR2 YSYEKL. The CDR3 DNA follows: TGCGCCAGCAGCCAATTCAGGCCGCCCTACGAGCAGTACTTC. Protein sequence: CASSQFRPPYEQYF.

This rearrangement joins TRBV4-1 to TRBJ2-7; D not certain. The V gene lost 1 base and the J gene lost 6 bases, with 10 bases spanning the gap. Germline CDR1 is MGHRA and CDR2 is YSYEKL. This CDR3 is built from 13 residues. The CDR3 bases are TGCGCCAGCAGCCAAGTCCCCAGTTTCGAGCAGTACTTC. Translating it yields CASSQVPSFEQYF.

The chain couples TRBV7-2 to TRBJ2-5; possibly TRBD2 for D (6 bases). This CDR3 spans 13 amino acids. Trimming removed 3 bases from V and 8 bases from J, with 13 bases in between. Germline lookup yields CDR1 SGHTA and CDR2 FQGNSA. CDR3 region: CASSFSRRETQYF. The CDR3 DNA reads as TGTGCCAGCAGCTTTTCCAGGAGGGAAACCCAGTACTTC.

The CDR3 reads CASSLFGGQPVAGNTIYF. CDR3 bases: TGTGCCAGCAGTTTATTTGGGGGACAGCCTGTCGCAGGAAACACCATATATTTT. V gene TRBV27 combines with J gene TRBJ1-3; 7 nucleotides line up with TRBD1. The CDR3 totals 18 residues. Germline CDR1 and CDR2: MNHEY and SMNVEV (reference sequence). After removal of 1 base from V and 4 bases from J, the junction contained 13 bases not matched to a gene.

This clone came up a few times. The V call is TRBV5-1, the J call TRBJ1-1, with TRBD1 as a possible D gene (6 bases). The CDR3 consists of 17 residues. V was cut by 0 bases and J by 1 base, with 16 bases left in between. Per the germline V gene, CDR1 is SGHRS and CDR2 is YFSETQ. The CDR3 is CASSLVVRGPTNTEAFF. CDR3 coding DNA: TGCGCCAGCAGCTTGGTGGTCAGGGGACCGACGAACACTGAAGCTTTCTTT. The entire variable domain, with the rest obtained from reference TRBV5-1 and TRBJ1-1, is as follows: KAGVTQTPRYLIKTRGQQVTLSCSPISGHRSVSWYQQTPGQGLQFLFEYFSETQRNKGNFPGRFSGRQFSNSRSEMNVSTLELGDSALYLCASSLVVRGPTNTEAFFGQGTRLTVV.

This clone is termed medium-sized. V gene TRBV28 combines with J gene TRBJ2-7; tentative D call: TRBD1 (6 bases). CDR1 and CDR2 from the germline V gene are MDHEN and SYDVKM. V lost 5 bases and J 2 bases, leaving 13 bases between the germline ends. The CDR3 covers 14 residues. CDR3 region: CASSRKGVAYEQYF. CDR3 in DNA: TGTGCCAGCAGTCGAAAGGGGGTAGCCTACGAGCAGTACTTC.

This chain uses TRBV28 with TRBJ2-3; 8 bases align to TRBD1. There are 14 residues in the CDR3. With 5 bases clipped from V and 3 bases from J, the junction kept 4 bases outside the gene matches. CDR1 MDHEN and CDR2 SYDVKM come from the germline V gene. The CDR3 spells CASSSTGGTDTQYF. The CDR3 region has the DNA TGTGCCAGCAGTAGTACAGGGGGAACAGATACGCAGTATTTT.

V is TRBV5-6 and J is TRBJ2-1; 10 bases are shared with TRBD2. This CDR3 has 15 amino acids. Germline lookup yields CDR1 SGHDT and CDR2 YYEEEE. V was clipped by 2 bases and J by 8 bases; unmatched bases: 7. CDR3 in amino acids: CASSLGLAEVHEQFF. The CDR3 nucleotides read TGTGCCAGCAGCTTAGGACTAGCGGAGGTACATGAGCAGTTCTTC. Full variable domain (missing parts from reference TRBV5-6 and TRBJ2-1): DAGVTQSPTHLIKTRGQQVTLRCSPKSGHDTVSWYQQALGQGPQFIFQYYEEEERQRGNFPDRFSGHQFPNYSSELNVNALLLGDSALYLCASSLGLAEVHEQFFGPGTRLTVL.